The rows below give T cell receptor beta chains drawn from one sample of a study of blood T cells in healthy people across ages. TCRdb redid the calling of the 5' RACE reads with MiXCR, one entry per CDR3 protein. The table records about a million distinct CDR3 sequences, just over 50% of them present only once. The material sequenced was blood. These TCRs come from a woman aged 60-75 years in good health. CDR3s include the opening cysteine and the closing phenylalanine or tryptophan. A D gene is named only where the DNA matches it firmly. Size values are once, few and many counts, or a class for expanded clones, and some rows have none.

TRBV29-1	12	TRBJ2-1	-	-	TGCAGCGTTGTTCAGGTTGCGAATGAGCAGTTCTTC	CSVVQVANEQFF
TRBV20-1	15	TRBJ2-3	TRBD2	few	TGCAGTGCTGGAATAGCGGGAGTCTTTATAGATACGCAGTATTTT	CSAGIAGVFIDTQYF
TRBV15	14	TRBJ2-5	-	-	TGTGCCACCAGCAGAGTAGTTGGGGAAGAGACCCAGTACTTC	CATSRVVGEETQYF
TRBV29-1	15	TRBJ2-7	TRBD2	-	TGCAGCGTATGGACTAGCGGGAGAACCACCTACGAGCAGTACTTC	CSVWTSGRTTYEQYF
TRBV14	15	TRBJ2-1	-	-	TGTGCCAGCAGCCCCGTGACCGCGATCGGGAATGAGCAGTTCTTC	CASSPVTAIGNEQFF
TRBV29-1	18	TRBJ2-1	-	few	TGCAGCGTTGAAGGTCACGCACAGTCGGAGGGCGTCTACAATGAGCAGTTCTTC	CSVEGHAQSEGVYNEQFF
TRBV11-2	15	TRBJ2-7	-	-	TGTGCCAGCAGCTTAGTTGGCGGGCAGATGAACGAGCAGTACTTC	CASSLVGGQMNEQYF
TRBV7-9	12	TRBJ1-1	-	-	TGTGCCAGCAGCTTATTACAGGATGAAGCTTTCTTT	CASSLLQDEAFF
TRBV4-1	15	TRBJ1-5	-	-	TGCGCCAGCAGCCAAAGGTTTCAGGTGGATCAGCCCCAGCATTTT	CASSQRFQVDQPQHF
TRBV28	15	TRBJ2-5	TRBD2	-	TGTGCCAGCAGTTCCGGGACTAGCGGGAGTCAGACCCAGTACTTC	CASSSGTSGSQTQYF
TRBV24-1	15	TRBJ2-2	-	-	TGTGCCACCAGTGATTTGCGGGGGAACACCGGGGAGCTGTTTTTT	CATSDLRGNTGELFF
TRBV5-1	15	TRBJ1-2	TRBD1	-	TGCGCCAGCAGCCCGCGGACAGGCTGGGACTATGGCTACACCTTC	CASSPRTGWDYGYTF
TRBV4-1	15	TRBJ2-7	-	few	TGCGCCAGCAGCCAAGGCGCTCAGGGTTTCTACGAGCAGTACTTC	CASSQGAQGFYEQYF
TRBV4-3	19	TRBJ2-1	TRBD2	-	TGCGCCAGCAGCCAAGTGGGCGGGAGGACTAGCCTCGCCTACAATGAGCAGTTCTTC	CASSQVGGRTSLAYNEQFF
TRBV20-1	16	TRBJ2-7	TRBD2	few	TGCAGTGCTAGAGGTTCGGCTAGCGGGAACATCTACGAGCAGTACTTC	CSARGSASGNIYEQYF
TRBV28	16	TRBJ1-5	-	-	TGTGCCAGCAGTGGGCCTCCGGACAGAGCTTATCAGCCCCAGCATTTT	CASSGPPDRAYQPQHF
TRBV20-1	12	TRBJ2-1	-	-	TGCAGTGCTAGCCATCCATACAATGAGCAGTTCTTC	CSASHPYNEQFF
TRBV19	16	TRBJ2-1	TRBD1	-	TGTGCCAGTAGGGACAGGGGACAGGGGGCTTACAATGAGCAGTTCTTC	CASRDRGQGAYNEQFF
TRBV27	16	TRBJ2-5	-	-	TGTGCCAGCAGTCCGACTACCAGGGACTGGGCGGAGACCCAGTACTTC	CASSPTTRDWAETQYF
TRBV7-8	11	TRBJ2-1	-	-	TGTGCCAGCAGCATACTCAATGAGCAGTTCTTC	CASSILNEQFF
TRBV5-6	16	TRBJ2-1	TRBD2	-	TGTGCCAGCAGCTTTATCAGCGGGAGATCACACGGTGAGCAGTTCTTC	CASSFISGRSHGEQFF
TRBV29-1	14	TRBJ2-5	TRBD1	many	TGCAGCGTCGAGGACAGGGCCCTACAAGAGACCCAGTACTTC	CSVEDRALQETQYF
TRBV7-9	15	TRBJ2-3	TRBD1	-	TGTGCCAGCAGCTCGGGACAGTCGAGCACAGATACGCAGTATTTT	CASSSGQSSTDTQYF
TRBV27	15	TRBJ2-1	-	-	TGTGCCAGCAGTCCTATCAGGGGGAGGGACAATGAGCAGTTCTTC	CASSPIRGRDNEQFF
TRBV20-1	14	TRBJ2-7	TRBD1	-	TGCAGTGCTAGAGATGGGACAGTAGCCTACGAGCAGTACTTC	CSARDGTVAYEQYF
TRBV7-2	14	TRBJ2-7	-	-	TGTGCCAGCAGTATAAGTGCAGGTATAAACGAGCAGTACTTC	CASSISAGINEQYF
TRBV20-1	17	TRBJ1-6	TRBD1	-	TGCAGTGCTAAAGCAGCAGGGGGCGCGAACTATAATTCACCCCTCCACTTT	CSAKAAGGANYNSPLHF
TRBV6-1	14	TRBJ2-1	-	-	TGTGCCAGCAAGGGAGTGGGGGAGGTATTAGAGCAGTTCTTC	CASKGVGEVLEQFF
TRBV5-6	15	TRBJ1-6	TRBD1	-	TGTGCCAGCAGCTATTGGGACAGGGAAAATTCACCCCTCCACTTT	CASSYWDRENSPLHF
TRBV3-1	15	TRBJ1-2	TRBD1	few	TGTGCCAGCAGCCAAATGGGACAGCTTAACTATGGCTACACCTTC	CASSQMGQLNYGYTF